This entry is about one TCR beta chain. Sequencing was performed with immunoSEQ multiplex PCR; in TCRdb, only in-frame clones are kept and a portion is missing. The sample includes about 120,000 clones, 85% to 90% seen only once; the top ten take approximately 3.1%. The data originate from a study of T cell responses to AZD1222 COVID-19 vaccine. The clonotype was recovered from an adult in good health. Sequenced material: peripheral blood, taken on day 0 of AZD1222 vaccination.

CDR3 residues: CASSVGRLNTEAFF. The CDR3 bases are TGTGCCAGCAGCGTAGGGAGATTGAACACTGAAGCTTTCTTT. This chain joins TRBV9 and TRBJ1-1; D call uncertain. The CDR3 has 14 amino acids. Trimming took 0 bases from V and 0 from J, leaving 6 bases between them. In germline, CDR1 is SGDLS, CDR2 YYNGEE.